What follows are 24 T cell receptor beta chains derived from one specimen sequenced in a study of shared clonotypes between healthy human individuals. Assay used: immunoSEQ multiplex PCR; TCRdb lists only in-frame clones, some missing. The table has over 400,000 clones, around 96% seen once. The sample taken for sequencing was naive CD4+ T cells sorted from blood. Documented subset: CD45RA+ positively selected. These receptors originate from a woman aged 30 to 39 in good health.

This clone was counted between two and nine times. The chain couples TRBV19 to TRBJ1-1, with D possibly TRBD1 on 6 matching bases. This CDR3 has 13 residues. V dropped 2 bases and J dropped 4 bases, with 8 bases sitting between them. Per the germline V gene, CDR1 is LNHDA and CDR2 is SQIVND (reference sequence). CDR3 bases: TGTGCCAGTAGTATACAGGGGAGCACTGAAGCTTTCTTT. Translating gives CASSIQGSTEAFF.

The V call is TRBV21-1, the J call TRBJ2-7. TRBV21-1 counts as a pseudogene. CDR3 length: 15 residues. CDR3 residues: CASSKCEGSSYEQYF. The CDR3 nucleotides are TGTGCCAGCAGCAAATGCGAGGGGAGCTCCTACGAGCAGTACTTC.

The chain uses TRBV30 and TRBJ1-2; TRBD1 matches at 7 bases. Germline CDR1 GTSNPN, CDR2 SVGIG (reference sequence). The CDR3 has 14 amino acids. V dropped 3 bases and J dropped 3; count of bases not matched to a gene: 7. Written as DNA, the CDR3 is TGTGCCTGGAGCCGAGGCAGGGGGTACTATGGCTACACCTTC. It is translated as CAWSRGRGYYGYTF. The complete variable domain, with remaining parts taken from reference TRBV30 and TRBJ1-2, reads SQTIHQWPATLVQPVGSPLSLECTVEGTSNPNLYWYRQAAGRGLQLLFYSVGIGQISSEVPQNLSASRPQDRQFILSSKKLLLSDSGFYLCAWSRGRGYYGYTFGSGTRLTVV.

The chain has TRBV28 and TRBJ1-1, with D unclear. The CDR3 length is 12 residues. CDR1 MDHEN and CDR2 SYDVKM come from the germline V gene. V lost 4 bases and J 10 bases, leaving 13 bases between the germline ends. CDR3 loop: CASSSDVVRAFF. The CDR3 region has the DNA TGTGCCAGCAGTTCCGACGTGGTCCGAGCTTTCTTT.

The chain is built from TRBV11-2 and TRBJ2-7; 7 bases map to TRBD1. Germline loops: CDR1 SGHAT, CDR2 FQNNGV. The CDR3 consists of 12 residues. The junction had 0 bases not matched to a gene; V was cut back by 0 bases and J by 7 bases. Here the CDR3 DNA reads TGTGCCAGCAGCTTAGAACAGGGGGAGCAGTACTTC. Protein product: CASSLEQGEQYF.

The chain recombines TRBV18 with TRBJ2-7, with TRBD2 as a possible D gene (6 bases). V was cut by 2 bases and J by 7 bases, with 15 bases left in between. The CDR3 spans 14 residues. Germline lookup yields CDR1 KGHSH and CDR2 LQKENI. The CDR3 is CASSPSGLGGEQYF. CDR3 nucleotide sequence: TGTGCCAGCTCACCAAGCGGGCTAGGAGGGGAGCAGTACTTC.

This rearrangement joins TRBV7-9 to TRBJ2-5, with 11 nucleotides matching TRBD2. Germline V gene sequence: CDR1 SEHNR, CDR2 FQNEAQ (reference sequence). With V trimmed by 0 bases and J by 4 bases, 4 bases remained unmatched. The length of the CDR3 is 16 residues. CDR3 region: CASSLALAGAPETQYF. The CDR3 nucleotides read TGTGCCAGCAGCTTAGCACTAGCGGGAGCACCAGAGACCCAGTACTTC.

The chain uses TRBV28 and TRBJ1-2; D gene uncertain. Germline V gene sequence: CDR1 MDHEN, CDR2 SYDVKM. This CDR3 contains 14 residues. Trimming pared 3 bases from V and 6 bases from J, leaving 14 bases between. The CDR3 DNA is TGTGCCAGCAGTTTCCCCCCCCTCGGCGATGGCTACACCTTC. This translates into CASSFPPLGDGYTF.

This sequence joins TRBV4-2 and TRBJ2-7, with 13 bases fitting TRBD2. Trimming removed 4 bases from V and 5 bases from J; junction bases left unmatched: 8. This CDR3 contains 16 residues. Germline values: CDR1 LGHNA, CDR2 YNFKEQ. CDR3 in amino acids: CASSPELAGGRHEQYF. The CDR3 region has the DNA TGTGCCAGCAGCCCAGAACTAGCGGGAGGGCGACACGAGCAGTACTTC.

The gene calls are TRBV7-9 and TRBJ2-3, with D possibly being TRBD1 (5 bases). The CDR3 runs to 16 residues. Germline V gives CDR1 SEHNR, CDR2 FQNEAQ (reference sequence). The V end was cut by 2 bases, the J end by 2 bases, with 14 bases between. CDR3 nucleotides: TGTGCCAGCAGCTTACGACAGCTGCTAATCACAGATACGCAGTATTTT. Translating it yields CASSLRQLLITDTQYF. Looking up the rest from reference TRBV7-9 and TRBJ2-3 gives the full variable domain: DTGVSQNPRHKITKRGQNVTFRCDPISEHNRLYWYRQTLGQGPEFLTYFQNEAQLEKSRLLSDRFSAERPKGSFSTLEIQRTEQGDSAMYLCASSLRQLLITDTQYFGPGTRLTVL.

Concerning this clone itself: Different DNA sequences within this sample yield the same CDR3. The chain couples TRBV5-1 to TRBJ1-5; a weak D match, TRBD1 (5 bases). V lost 0 bases and J lost 0, with 7 bases in between. CDR1 SGHRS and CDR2 YFSETQ come from the germline V gene. The CDR3 loop spans 15 amino acids. CDR3 amino acids: CASSLGGDSNQPQHF. The CDR3 DNA sequence: TGCGCCAGCAGCTTGGGAGGGGATAGCAATCAGCCCCAGCATTTT.

The chain has TRBV11-3 and TRBJ2-3; 7 bases line up with TRBD1. V dropped 3 bases and J dropped 0; count of bases not matched to a gene: 6. Germline CDR1 is SGHNT and CDR2 is YENEEA. This CDR3 comprises 16 residues. CDR3 sequence reads: CASSFDRACSTDTQYF. CDR3 DNA sequence: TGTGCCAGCAGCTTCGACAGGGCTTGTAGCACAGATACGCAGTATTTT.

The chain joins TRBV7-9 to TRBJ2-2, with a tentative D call TRBD1 (5 bases). Trimming removed 6 bases from V and 1 base from J, with 15 bases in between. Germline lookup yields CDR1 SEHNR and CDR2 FQNEAQ (reference sequence). The CDR3 contains 16 residues. The CDR3 protein is CASSPNPDMNTGELFF. The CDR3 bases are TGTGCCAGCAGTCCTAACCCGGACATGAACACCGGGGAGCTGTTTTTT.

The V gene is TRBV11-2, the J gene TRBJ2-7; D is ambiguous. The CDR3 is 14 residues long. Germline loops: CDR1 SGHAT, CDR2 FQNNGV. Trimming pared 0 bases from V and 3 bases from J, leaving 9 bases between. CDR3 protein: CASSLDRPVYEQYF. The CDR3 coding sequence is TGTGCCAGCAGCTTAGATCGGCCGGTCTACGAGCAGTACTTC.

J is TRBJ1-3 and V is TRBV7-9; 7 nucleotides agree with TRBD1. This CDR3 contains 16 residues. V shed 5 bases and J 0 bases; nucleotides not matched to a gene: 7. In germline, CDR1 is SEHNR, CDR2 FQNEAQ (reference sequence). The CDR3 protein is CASSPPRDSSGNTIYF. The CDR3 DNA follows: TGTGCCAGCAGCCCCCCCCGGGACAGCTCTGGAAACACCATATATTTT.

The rearrangement joins TRBV28 to TRBJ2-2, with TRBD1 identical over 8 bases. The germline CDR1 and CDR2 sequences are MDHEN and SYDVKM. The CDR3 sequence is 16 residues long. V shed 3 bases and J 4 bases; nucleotides not matched to a gene: 7. This CDR3 is CASSLGHRGATGELFF. The CDR3 nucleotides are TGTGCCAGCAGTTTGGGACACAGGGGGGCCACCGGGGAGCTGTTTTTT.

V is TRBV28 and J is TRBJ1-2; 10 bases fit TRBD1. With 9 bases clipped from V and 2 bases from J, the junction kept 6 bases outside the gene matches. CDR1 is MDHEN, CDR2 SYDVKM, per germline. The CDR3 contains 14 residues. The DNA for the CDR3 is TGTGCCAGTATTTTGGGACAGGGGAACTATGGCTACACCTTC. Its translation is CASILGQGNYGYTF.

The CDR3: CASNSGTQPSGANVLTF. The CDR3 coding sequence is TGTGCCAGCAACTCCGGGACGCAACCCTCTGGGGCCAACGTCCTGACTTTC. V is TRBV28 and J is TRBJ2-6; D may correspond to TRBD1 or TRBD2 (5 bases each). V was clipped by 7 bases and J by 0 bases, with 16 bases between them. The germline V gene has CDR1 MDHEN and CDR2 SYDVKM. The length of the CDR3 is 17 residues.

This sequence joins TRBV27 and TRBJ2-5, with D tentatively TRBD2 (5 bases). TRBJ2-7 explains the end of the DNA better; the J call may be wrong. The CDR3 runs 16 residues. Germline assignment: CDR1 MNHEY and CDR2 SMNVEV (reference sequence). As DNA, the CDR3 is TGTGCCAGCAGATCCTATAGTGGGAGCAACCCCTACGAGCAGTACTTC. It specifies CASRSYSGSNPYEQYF.

The chain has TRBV28 and TRBJ1-2; 8 bases line up with TRBD1. CDR1 and CDR2 from the germline V gene are MDHEN and SYDVKM. J gave up 4 bases and V 4 bases, and 5 bases lay outside the gene matches. The CDR3 spans 14 residues. The CDR3 loop reads CASSWTGQGYGYTF. The CDR3 nucleotides are TGTGCCAGCAGTTGGACAGGGCAGGGCTATGGCTACACCTTC.

The V gene is TRBV19, the J gene TRBJ2-5; possible D gene TRBD1, 5 bases. Trimming removed 6 bases from V and 11 bases from J, with 19 bases in between. CDR3 size: 13 residues. Germline lookup yields CDR1 LNHDA and CDR2 SQIVND (reference sequence). CDR3 nucleotide sequence: TGTGCCAGTAGCGACAGTGGGGAACTTGAGCAGTACTTC. This gives the protein CASSDSGELEQYF.

This chain joins TRBV29-1 and TRBJ2-5; 8 positions match TRBD2. V shed 7 bases and J 0 bases; nucleotides not matched to a gene: 7. CDR1 and CDR2 (germline): SQVTM, ANQGSEA. The CDR3 runs to 14 residues. CDR3 amino acids: CSAELAEYQETQYF. CDR3 in DNA: TGCAGCGCAGAACTAGCGGAATACCAAGAGACCCAGTACTTC.

To note about this clone: Other DNA sequences in this sample translate to the same CDR3. The chain employs TRBV28 and TRBJ2-7, with D unresolved. The CDR3 totals 14 residues. CDR1 and CDR2 from the germline V gene are MDHEN and SYDVKM. Trimming stripped 3 bases from V and 0 bases from J, with 9 bases between. The chain's CDR3 is CASSFSGNSYEQYF. The CDR3 DNA is TGTGCCAGCAGTTTCTCGGGCAACTCCTACGAGCAGTACTTC.

The chain carries TRBV6-6 and TRBJ2-7, with 8 bases aligning to TRBD1. V shed 5 bases, J shed 1 base, and the junction held 4 bases outside the gene matches. The CDR3 is 14 amino acids. Germline V CDR1 and CDR2: MNHNY, SVGAGI (reference sequence). In DNA, the CDR3 is TGTGCCAGCAGTCCCGGACAGGGATCCTACGAGCAGTACTTC. This sequence encodes CASSPGQGSYEQYF.